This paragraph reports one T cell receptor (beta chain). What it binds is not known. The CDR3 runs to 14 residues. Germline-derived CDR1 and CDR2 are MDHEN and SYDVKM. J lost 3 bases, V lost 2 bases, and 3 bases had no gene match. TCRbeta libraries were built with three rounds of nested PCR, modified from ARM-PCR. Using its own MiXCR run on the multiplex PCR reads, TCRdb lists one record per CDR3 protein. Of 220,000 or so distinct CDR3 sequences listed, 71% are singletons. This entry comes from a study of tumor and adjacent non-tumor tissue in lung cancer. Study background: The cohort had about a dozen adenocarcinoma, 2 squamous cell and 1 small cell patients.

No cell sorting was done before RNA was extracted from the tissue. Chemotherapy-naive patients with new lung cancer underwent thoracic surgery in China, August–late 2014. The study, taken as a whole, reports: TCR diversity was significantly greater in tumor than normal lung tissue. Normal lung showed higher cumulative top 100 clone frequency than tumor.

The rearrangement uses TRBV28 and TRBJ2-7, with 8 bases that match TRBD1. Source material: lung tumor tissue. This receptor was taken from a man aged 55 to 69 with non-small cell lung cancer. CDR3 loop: CASSLKGQVYEQYF. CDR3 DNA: TGTGCCAGCAGTTTAAAGGGACAGGTCTACGAGCAGTACTTC.